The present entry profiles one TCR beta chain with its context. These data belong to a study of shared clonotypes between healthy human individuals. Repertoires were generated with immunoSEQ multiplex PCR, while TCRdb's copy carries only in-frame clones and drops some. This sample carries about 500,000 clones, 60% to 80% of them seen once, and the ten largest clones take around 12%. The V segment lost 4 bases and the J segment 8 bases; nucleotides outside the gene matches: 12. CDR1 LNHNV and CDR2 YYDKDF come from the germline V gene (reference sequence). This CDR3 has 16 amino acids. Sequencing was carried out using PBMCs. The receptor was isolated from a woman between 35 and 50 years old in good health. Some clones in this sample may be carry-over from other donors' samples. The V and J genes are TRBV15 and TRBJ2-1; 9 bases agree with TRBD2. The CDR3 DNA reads TGTGCCACCAGCAAGACCGGCGGGAGGGCGGGGGATGAGCAGTTCTTC. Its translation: CATSKTGGRAGDEQFF. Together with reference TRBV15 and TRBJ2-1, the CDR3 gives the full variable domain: DAMVIQNPRYQVTQFGKPVTLSCSQTLNHNVMYWYQQKSSQAPKLLFHYYDKDFNNEADTPDNFQSRRPNTSFCFLDIRSPGLGDTAMYLCATSKTGGRAGDEQFFGPGTRLTVL.